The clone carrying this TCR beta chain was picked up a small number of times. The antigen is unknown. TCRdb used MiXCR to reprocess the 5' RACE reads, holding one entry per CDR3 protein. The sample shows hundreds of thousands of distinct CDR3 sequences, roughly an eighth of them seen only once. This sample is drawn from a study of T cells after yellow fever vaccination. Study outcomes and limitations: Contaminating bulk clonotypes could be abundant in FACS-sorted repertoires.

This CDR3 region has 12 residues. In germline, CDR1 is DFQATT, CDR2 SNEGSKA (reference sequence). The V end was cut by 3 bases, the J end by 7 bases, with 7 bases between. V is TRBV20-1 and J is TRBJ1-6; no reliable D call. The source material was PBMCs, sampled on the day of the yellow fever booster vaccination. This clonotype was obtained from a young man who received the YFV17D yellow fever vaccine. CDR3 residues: CSARDGNSPLHF. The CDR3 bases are TGCAGTGCTAGGGACGGGAATTCACCCCTCCACTTT.